The text below deals with one TCR beta chain. This receptor's antigen is unknown. No much larger clonotype is one base removed from it; base qualities were not supplied. This sample is part of a study of response to subunit inactivated influenza vaccine (dated by TCRdb to the late 2010s). With regard to the full study: To follow how T cells responded to a trivalent subunit inactivated influenza vaccine, the researchers relied on deep quantitative profiling of the T cell receptor repertoire.

The CDR3, from cysteine to phenylalanine, totals 16 residues. The sequence is cut down to CDR3 DNA, 48 bases in frame from base 1. Trimming removed 6 bases from V and 3 bases from J, leaving 22 bases between the germline ends. Reading the germline V gene (reference sequence) gives CDR1 DFQATT and CDR2 SNEGSKA. Broader findings and caveats from the paper: The authors proposed that each seasonal influenza vaccination may bring in only a limited number of new T cells.

The library relied on RT-PCR. TCRdb records Illumina HiSeq 2500 as the sequencer. TCRdb applied fastp at Q25 and MiXCR to the public reads, then kept only in-frame beta chains. Each entry is one CDR3 protein sequence, shown with its most common DNA and genes. Here the sample has about 170,000 distinct CDR3 sequences; about 12% occur a single time. Around 32% of the sample is taken by the ten largest. These data also formed part of another study, on T cells expressing NK-cell markers. As that second paper reports: TCR beta cDNA libraries were prepared using 5'RACE template switching, which introduced a universal primer site and unique molecular identifiers. In sorted CD3+CD56+NKG2C+, CD3+CD56+NKG2C- and CD3+CD56-NKG2C+ T-cell subsets from several donors, TCR beta-chain repertoires were profiled. Among the eight sequenced donors, only one was HCMV-seronegative, while the other seven were HCMV-seropositive. To restrict sorting to alphabetaTCR-expressing T cells, an anti-gammadeltaTCR antibody was added in several experiments. For about 6 donors, the dominant CD3+CD56+NKG2C+ clonotypes were among the top 10 CD8+ clonotypes and accounted for about 1.0-7.5% of CD8+ T cells. Those dominant clonotypes were again the most abundant among CD3+CD56-NKG2C+ cells in a handful of donors, at about 25-60.1%. Whether the expanded NKG2C-expressing T cell clones were specific for HCMV antigens remained unclear. The eight sequenced donors were randomly selected healthy volunteers, three men and five women. A commercial ELISA kit detecting HCMV-specific IgG in serum was used to determine HCMV serostatus. Peripheral blood mononuclear cells were isolated from blood by Ficoll density gradient centrifugation. CD4+ and CD8+ T cells were isolated from PBMC by magnetic immunoseparation with Miltenyi isolation kits. cDNA synthesis was primed from the TCR beta constant segment and was followed by two successive PCR amplification steps. Illumina HiSeq 2000/2500, MiSeq or NextSeq was used to sequence libraries as 2 x 150 bp reads. MIGEC was used to demultiplex reads and group the reads by UMI, and MiTCR was used to assemble and quantify clonotypes. To exclude erroneous sequences, only TCR cDNA sequences supported by at least two reads were retained. The tcR package was used for downstream repertoire analysis, and clonotypes were matched between fractions using CDR3 nucleotide sequence together with V segment. VDJmatch was used to annotate antigen specificity against VDJdb, with one amino acid substitution allowed in CDR3.

The rearranged segments are TRBV20-1 and TRBJ2-3, and TRBD2 may be the D gene, going by 5 matching bases. This receptor was obtained from a man aged 50 or older who received an inactivated influenza vaccine. Donor details come from another sample of the same person, matched by shared clones. This material consisted of CD8+ T cells sorted from PBMCs, taken 11 to 12 days after vaccination. The CDR3 is CSAPSYGEWRTDTQYF. The DNA is TGCAGTGCCCCAAGTTACGGGGAGTGGAGAACAGATACGCAGTATTTT.